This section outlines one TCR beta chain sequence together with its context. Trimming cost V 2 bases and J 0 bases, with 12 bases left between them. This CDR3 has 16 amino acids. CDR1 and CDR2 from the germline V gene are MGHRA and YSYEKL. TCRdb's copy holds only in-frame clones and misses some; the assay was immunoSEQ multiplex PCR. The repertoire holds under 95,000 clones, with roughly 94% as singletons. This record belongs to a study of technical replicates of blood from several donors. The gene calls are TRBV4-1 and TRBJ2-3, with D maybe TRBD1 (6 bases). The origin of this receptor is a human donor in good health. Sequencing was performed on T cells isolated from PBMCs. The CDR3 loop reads CASSQRDTTSTDTQYF. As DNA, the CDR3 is TGCGCCAGCAGCCAAAGGGACACAACTAGCACAGATACGCAGTATTTT.